This entry lists 31 T cell receptor beta chains sequenced from one sample in a study of blood T cell repertoires in COVID-19. Sequencing used immunoSEQ multiplex PCR; TCRdb keeps in-frame clones, though not all of them. This sample carries fewer than 200,000 clones, 70% to 85% of them seen once, and the ten largest clones take 17%. Sequenced input: PBMCs or T cells enriched from blood (not recorded which). These receptor sequences come from a woman in her 50s who had recovered from COVID-19.

The chain recombines TRBV2 with TRBJ2-3, with a possible D match to TRBD2 (6 bases). Trimming removed 1 base at V and 6 bases at J, with 17 bases between. The germline CDR1 and CDR2 sequences are SNHLY and FYNNEI. The CDR3 has 16 amino acids. CDR3 coding DNA: TGTGCCAGCAGTGAAGGGGGACTTCACAGAGTGGATACGCAGTATTTT. It codes for CASSEGGLHRVDTQYF.

V usage is TRBV28 and J usage is TRBJ2-5; 10 bases line up with TRBD1. V gave up 6 bases and J gave up 1 base; unmatched junction bases: 5. In germline, CDR1 is MDHEN, CDR2 SYDVKM. The CDR3 is 15 residues long. The CDR3 here is CASRSGQGVQETQYF. The CDR3 DNA follows: TGTGCCAGCAGATCCGGACAGGGGGTCCAAGAGACCCAGTACTTC.

This CDR3 is CASTSGQGAYEQYF. CDR3 nucleotides: TGTGCCAGTACCTCGGGACAGGGGGCCTACGAGCAGTACTTC. The V and J genes are TRBV19 and TRBJ2-7, with 11 bases aligning to TRBD1. Trimming took 7 bases from V and 2 from J; bases not matched to a gene: 4. The germline V gene has CDR1 LNHDA and CDR2 SQIVND (reference sequence). The CDR3 spans 14 residues.

The V gene is TRBV9, the J gene TRBJ2-3; the match to TRBD2 covers 9 bases. The CDR3 has 16 amino acids. The germline CDR1 and CDR2 sequences are SGDLS and YYNGEE. The ends lost 0 bases at V and 4 bases at J; junction bases unmatched: 6. CDR3 sequence reads: CASSVVQAGGSDTQYF. CDR3 DNA: TGTGCCAGCAGCGTAGTCCAAGCGGGAGGATCAGATACGCAGTATTTT.

This clone was observed a few times. The chain joins TRBV29-1 to TRBJ2-2, with 10 nucleotides matching TRBD2. This CDR3 spans 15 amino acids. The ends lost 7 bases at V and 3 bases at J; junction bases unmatched: 8. CDR1 and CDR2 from the germline V gene are SQVTM and ANQGSEA. Written as DNA, the CDR3 is TGCAGCGGCACAGCGGGAGGGCCTGACACCGGGGAGCTGTTTTTT. Its translation: CSGTAGGPDTGELFF.

The chain recombines TRBV7-8 with TRBJ1-5; weak D call: TRBD1 (6 bases). Deletions cut 5 bases from V and 6 bases from J, with 17 bases between. The CDR3 loop spans 15 amino acids. Germline assignment: CDR1 SGHVS and CDR2 FQNEAQ. CDR3 loop: CASSQVGGQTQPQHF. Here the CDR3 DNA reads TGTGCCAGCAGCCAAGTGGGGGGGCAGACTCAGCCCCAGCATTTT.

This clone was counted only a few times. The chain has TRBV5-5 and TRBJ1-1, with D perhaps TRBD1 (6 bases). The CDR3 length is 15 residues. V lost 2 bases to trimming and J lost 2 bases, with 13 bases between them. CDR1 SGHKS and CDR2 YYEKEE come from the germline V gene (reference sequence). Here the CDR3 DNA reads TGTGCCAGCAGCTTAGGGGGTCAGAGAAACACTGAAGCTTTCTTT. Translated, it gives CASSLGGQRNTEAFF.

Note on this clone: This sample also contains other DNA sequences that code for the same CDR3. The chain is built from TRBV5-1 and TRBJ2-1, with TRBD2 identical over 13 bases. The CDR3 totals 15 residues. Germline CDR1 and CDR2: SGHRS and YFSETQ. Unmatched junction bases numbered 0, after V lost 0 bases and J lost 6 bases. The CDR3 reads CASSLGLAGGNEQFF. Here the CDR3 DNA reads TGCGCCAGCAGCTTGGGACTAGCGGGAGGCAATGAGCAGTTCTTC.

This chain uses TRBV11-2 with TRBJ2-7; perhaps TRBD2 as D (5 bases). The CDR3 has 13 residues. Germline V gene lookup returns CDR1 SGHAT and CDR2 FQNNGV. Trimming shortened V by 5 bases and J by 3 bases, and 11 bases separated the two germline ends. CDR3 in amino acids: CASSPGLNYEQYF. CDR3 bases: TGTGCCAGCAGCCCAGGACTCAACTACGAGCAGTACTTC.

J is TRBJ2-7 and V is TRBV7-9, with D unresolved. Germline V gives CDR1 SEHNR, CDR2 FQNEAQ (reference sequence). V gave up 1 base and J gave up 4 bases, with 11 bases separating them. CDR3 size: 14 residues. CDR3 DNA sequence: TGTGCCAGCAGCTTAGGGCCTTCAGGATACGAGCAGTACTTC. It codes for CASSLGPSGYEQYF.

The gene calls are TRBV3-1 (or the pseudogene TRBV3-2) and TRBJ2-1; 8 positions agree with TRBD1. The germline gives CDR1 LGHDT, CDR2 YNNKEL (reference sequence). The junction had 27 bases not matched to a gene; V was cut back by 5 bases and J by 6 bases. The CDR3 runs to 21 residues. The CDR3 protein is CASSVRRGRLVWPGYSNEQFF. The DNA of the CDR3 is TGTGCCAGCAGCGTGCGCAGGGGGCGCTTAGTGTGGCCAGGGTATAGCAATGAGCAGTTCTTC.

CDR3 bases: TGCAGCGTTGAATTGCCTAGCACCGGGGAGCTGTTTTTT. It is translated as CSVELPSTGELFF. The chain carries TRBV29-1 and TRBJ2-2; no definite D call. This CDR3 comprises 13 residues. CDR1 is SQVTM, CDR2 ANQGSEA, per germline. V lost 2 bases and J 4 bases, leaving 8 bases between the germline ends.

V is TRBV18 and J is TRBJ1-2; 8 nucleotides agree with TRBD1. V shed 0 bases and J 0 bases; nucleotides not matched to a gene: 6. Per the germline V gene, CDR1 is KGHSH and CDR2 is LQKENI. This CDR3 comprises 17 residues. CDR3: CASSPPSGTGSNYGYTF. The CDR3 nucleotides read TGTGCCAGCTCACCACCCAGCGGGACAGGTTCTAACTATGGCTACACCTTC.

This clone was seen only a few times. The rearrangement joins TRBV2 to TRBJ1-3, with a possible D match to TRBD1 (6 bases). V lost 8 bases and J 0 bases, leaving 23 bases between the germline ends. CDR3 size: 18 residues. Germline lookup yields CDR1 SNHLY and CDR2 FYNNEI. The CDR3 DNA reads as TGTGCCAGCGGGACCTCACCGTCAGGGGCAGTCTCTGGAAACACCATATATTTT. Its protein is CASGTSPSGAVSGNTIYF.

This chain uses TRBV19 with TRBJ2-7; D may be TRBD1 (5 bases). The length of the CDR3 is 12 residues. The V gene lost 3 bases and the J gene lost 6 bases, with 9 bases spanning the gap. Germline lookup yields CDR1 LNHDA and CDR2 SQIVND (reference sequence). The CDR3 DNA follows: TGTGCCAGTAGTATTGGGGCAGCCGAGCAGTACTTC. The encoded protein is CASSIGAAEQYF.

The CDR3 sequence: CASSPTVYNEKLFF. DNA of the CDR3: TGTGCCAGCAGTCCCACGGTTTATAATGAAAAACTGTTTTTT. The chain recombines TRBV6-5 with TRBJ1-4; no clear D. Between the trimmed V and J ends, which lost 5 bases and 4 bases, there was a span of 11 bases. CDR3 length equals 14 residues. Germline V gives CDR1 MNHEY, CDR2 SVGAGI.

This clone turned up a few times. The V and J genes are TRBV18 and TRBJ1-2; possibly TRBD1 for D (6 bases). The germline gives CDR1 KGHSH, CDR2 LQKENI. Trimming took off 3 bases at V and 4 bases at J, with 18 bases between the two ends. The CDR3 has 16 amino acids. The CDR3 is CASSPPSVQGSYGYTF. The DNA for the CDR3 is TGTGCCAGCTCACCTCCCTCGGTACAGGGTAGCTATGGCTACACCTTC.

This clone appeared once. The chain employs TRBV6-2 or TRBV6-3 and TRBJ2-7; weak D call: TRBD1 (7 bases). CDR3 length: 15 residues. V lost 3 bases and J 5 bases, leaving 17 bases between the germline ends. Germline values: CDR1 MNHEY, CDR2 SVGEGT. CDR3 DNA: TGTGCCAGCAGTTATGGGGACAGCGGGCTCCACGAGCAGTACTTC. This encodes CASSYGDSGLHEQYF.

V is TRBV27 and J is TRBJ1-1, with TRBD1 matching over 7 bases. This CDR3 is built from 14 residues. From germline, CDR1 is MNHEY and CDR2 SMNVEV (reference sequence). V was pared by 5 bases and J by 1 base, with 4 bases of the junction left unmatched. The CDR3 spells CASSPDRTNTEAFF. For the CDR3, the DNA is TGTGCCAGCAGTCCGGACAGGACGAACACTGAAGCTTTCTTT.

The rearrangement uses TRBV7-2 and TRBJ2-3; a possible D gene is TRBD2 (7 bases). CDR1 is SGHTA, CDR2 FQGNSA, per germline. The V gene lost 5 bases and the J gene lost 6 bases, with 12 bases spanning the gap. This CDR3 has 13 amino acids. CDR3 bases: TGTGCCAGCAGCGGCGGCGGGGGCGATACGCAGTATTTT. It is translated as CASSGGGGDTQYF.

Notes on this clone: This specimen includes other DNA sequences encoding the same CDR3. The rearrangement links TRBV28 to TRBJ2-7, with D maybe TRBD1 (5 bases). Trimming shortened V by 2 bases and J by 5 bases, and 13 bases separated the two germline ends. This CDR3 comprises 14 residues. Germline lookup yields CDR1 MDHEN and CDR2 SYDVKM. CDR3 DNA sequence: TGTGCCAGCAGTTTAGGGGCAGGGTTGGACGAGCAGTACTTC. As protein: CASSLGAGLDEQYF.

The V and J genes are TRBV7-9 and TRBJ2-2, with D uncertain. Germline CDR1 and CDR2: SEHNR and FQNEAQ (reference sequence). The length of the CDR3 is 14 residues. V shed 5 bases and J shed 4 bases, with 11 bases lying between them. CDR3 DNA sequence: TGTGCCAGCAGCCCACCTTCTAGCACCGGGGAGCTGTTTTTT. Translation: CASSPPSSTGELFF.

This clone was counted a single time. This rearrangement joins TRBV7-2 to TRBJ2-1; 7 bases align to TRBD1. The V and J ends lost 2 bases and 6 bases, in that order; junction bases with no gene match: 4. Germline V CDR1 and CDR2: SGHTA, FQGNSA. The CDR3 is 14 residues long. The CDR3 region has the DNA TGTGCCAGCAGCTTACCCGGGACAGCCAATGAGCAGTTCTTC. Amino acid sequence: CASSLPGTANEQFF.

The chain combines TRBV2 with TRBJ1-2, with unresolved D. CDR3 length equals 12 residues. Trimming took 6 bases from V and 4 from J, leaving 9 bases between them. Germline lookup yields CDR1 SNHLY and CDR2 FYNNEI. The CDR3 DNA follows: TGTGCCAGCAGAGAGTGGTCCTATGGCTACACCTTC. It encodes CASREWSYGYTF.

This clone was counted many times. The V and J genes are TRBV4-2 and TRBJ2-1; D might be TRBD2 (5 bases). Germline loops: CDR1 LGHNA, CDR2 YNFKEQ. The CDR3 runs to 16 residues. The germline V and J ends were trimmed by 0 bases and 1 base, with 10 bases remaining between them. The CDR3 region is CASSQDGEWSYNEQFF. CDR3 in DNA: TGTGCCAGCAGCCAAGATGGGGAGTGGTCCTACAATGAGCAGTTCTTC.

This chain connects TRBV7-9 to TRBJ1-3; D may be TRBD1 (6 bases). The V and J ends lost 3 bases and 0 bases respectively, with 21 bases between them. The CDR3 has 19 residues. Per germline, CDR1 SEHNR and CDR2 FQNEAQ (reference sequence). CDR3 amino acids: CASSFSVLGGPISGNTIYF. CDR3 sequence (DNA): TGTGCCAGCAGCTTCAGTGTACTCGGGGGGCCCATCTCTGGAAACACCATATATTTT.

This clone showed up just a few times. CDR3 sequence: CASSRDSLISYEQYF. CDR3 coding DNA: TGTGCCAGCAGTCGGGACTCTCTAATCTCCTACGAGCAGTACTTC. The rearrangement joins TRBV6-2 or TRBV6-3 to TRBJ2-7; tentatively, D is TRBD2 (6 bases). The CDR3 totals 15 residues. Trimming stripped 5 bases from V and 0 bases from J, with 14 bases between. Looked up from germline, CDR1 is MNHEY and CDR2 is SVGEGT.

This chain links TRBV7-2 with TRBJ2-2; perhaps TRBD2 as D (6 bases). Germline CDR1 is SGHTA and CDR2 is FQGNSA. Trimming removed 6 bases from V and 6 bases from J, with 20 bases in between. The CDR3 runs 16 residues. The CDR3 DNA is TGTGCCAGCAGTGGTGGCGGGGCCCAAAGCGCCGGGGAGCTGTTTTTT. Protein: CASSGGGAQSAGELFF. Combining the CDR3 with reference TRBV7-2 and TRBJ2-2 gives the whole variable domain GAGVSQSPSNKVTEKGKDVELRCDPISGHTALYWYRQSLGQGLEFLIYFQGNSAPDKSGLPSDRFSAERTGGSVSTLTIQRTQQEDSAVYLCASSGGGAQSAGELFFGEGSRLTVL.

This rearrangement joins TRBV4-1 to TRBJ1-4; 8 positions match TRBD1. CDR1 and CDR2 from the germline V gene are MGHRA and YSYEKL. V shed 1 base and J 6 bases; nucleotides not matched to a gene: 10. The CDR3 is made up of 17 amino acids. Here the CDR3 reads CASSQGRSGGTDEKLFF. DNA for the CDR3: TGCGCCAGCAGCCAAGGGCGCTCAGGGGGCACTGATGAAAAACTGTTTTTT.

In its sample, this clone was seen a few times. V is TRBV27 and J is TRBJ1-2; TRBD1 matches 10 bases. In germline, CDR1 is MNHEY, CDR2 SMNVEV (reference sequence). V shed 5 bases and J 5 bases; nucleotides not matched to a gene: 11. CDR3 length equals 16 residues. Here the CDR3 reads CASSPFRDRGVYGYTF. The CDR3 DNA follows: TGTGCCAGCAGTCCATTCCGGGACAGGGGAGTATATGGCTACACCTTC.

In this sample, this clone turned up many times. This chain connects TRBV27 to TRBJ2-3; TRBD2 is a possible D gene (5 bases). This CDR3 has 16 residues. V lost 5 bases and J lost 4, with 19 bases in between. The germline V gene has CDR1 MNHEY and CDR2 SMNVEV (reference sequence). The CDR3 loop reads CASSPQLEERADTQYF. The CDR3 nucleotides are TGTGCCAGCAGTCCCCAACTAGAAGAACGCGCAGATACGCAGTATTTT.